Presented here are 25 T cell receptor beta chains from one specimen sequenced in a study of human T cells and chemical hapten exposure. This sample's time point: healthy volunteer bleed at 2 weeks. The starting material, unfractionated whole blood, was used for total RNA extraction. TCRdb fed the RACE reads into MiXCR, producing one record per CDR3 protein. The sample lists about 46,000 distinct CDR3 sequences, about 4.5% seen once, with 1.5% to 2% in the top ten. Sequenced: whole blood. The origin of the receptors is a female donor in good health. Some clones in this sample may be carry-over from other donors' samples.

Of note for this clonotype: It may be a read error: a sequence one base away is much more abundant. The V gene is TRBV5-1, the J gene TRBJ2-4, with 9 bases aligning to TRBD1. This CDR3 spans 16 amino acids. CDR1 and CDR2 from the germline V gene are SGHRS and YFSETQ. Unmatched junction bases numbered 10, after V lost 3 bases and J lost 6 bases. The CDR3 region is CASSSELDRGLNIQYF. CDR3 DNA sequence: TGCGCCAGCAGCTCGGAATTGGACAGGGGTTTAAACATTCAGTACTTC.

There are many counts of this clonotype. This chain links TRBV10-3 with TRBJ2-5; D ambiguous. Germline CDR1 ENHRY, CDR2 SYGVKD. This CDR3 has 13 amino acids. Trimming pared 0 bases from V and 2 bases from J, leaving 4 bases between. The CDR3 loop is CAISESTQETQYF. The CDR3 coding sequence is TGTGCCATCAGTGAGTCGACTCAAGAGACCCAGTACTTC.

This clonotype occurred many times. The chain employs TRBV20-1 and TRBJ1-5, with 11 nucleotides matching TRBD1. Germline CDR1 reads DFQATT; CDR2 reads SNEGSKA (reference sequence). The CDR3 has 15 amino acids. V was pared by 4 bases and J by 5 bases, with 7 bases of the junction left unmatched. This CDR3 reads CSANVGTGGHQPQHF. DNA of the CDR3: TGCAGTGCTAACGTCGGGACAGGGGGTCATCAGCCCCAGCATTTT.

Many counts were recorded for this clonotype. The chain combines TRBV6-2 or TRBV6-3 with TRBJ1-5; D possibly corresponds to TRBD1 (5 bases). Germline V gene data show CDR1 as MNHEY and CDR2 as SVGEGT. V was cut by 3 bases and J by 6 bases, with 15 bases left in between. CDR3 length: 15 amino acids. The CDR3 spells CASSYSPGFGQPQHF. CDR3 DNA: TGTGCCAGCAGTTATTCGCCAGGGTTTGGTCAGCCCCAGCATTTT.

This clonotype was observed at least ten times. The V call is TRBV11-2, the J call TRBJ2-3; no definite D call. In germline, CDR1 is SGHAT, CDR2 FQNNGV. The V end was cut by 0 bases, the J end by 0 bases, with 10 bases between. The CDR3 is 16 amino acids. CDR3: CASSLEGWASTDTQYF. CDR3 nucleotides: TGTGCCAGCAGCTTAGAAGGTTGGGCTAGCACAGATACGCAGTATTTT.

This clonotype was recorded at least ten times. For the CDR3, the DNA is TGCAGCGTTGAGATTGCGAGGGCCACTGAAGCTTTCTTT. Its protein is CSVEIARATEAFF. The chain links TRBV29-1 to TRBJ1-1; D gene unclear. The CDR3 has 13 amino acids. Germline CDR1 SQVTM, CDR2 ANQGSEA. V was pared by 3 bases and J by 4 bases, with 12 bases between.

This clonotype was counted ten times or more. This chain connects TRBV5-1 to TRBJ2-7, with 9 bases lining up with TRBD1. The V segment lost 3 bases and the J segment 6 bases; nucleotides outside the gene matches: 7. The CDR3 is made up of 14 amino acids. CDR1 SGHRS and CDR2 YFSETQ come from the germline V gene. For the CDR3, the DNA is TGCGCCAGCAGCTCGGACAGGGGTATAGCCGAGCAGTACTTC. Protein: CASSSDRGIAEQYF.

This clonotype was counted between two and nine times. This sequence joins TRBV5-6 and TRBJ2-3; D may be TRBD1 (6 bases). The CDR3 is 16 amino acids. Germline V lookup: CDR1 SGHDT, CDR2 YYEEEE. Trimming removed 4 bases from V and 2 bases from J, with 17 bases in between. The CDR3 nucleotides read TGTGCCAGCAGCCCTGGCAAAGGACAGAACACAGATACGCAGTATTTT. Translating it yields CASSPGKGQNTDTQYF.

This clonotype appeared many times. The CDR3 loop reads CASSYDTSYNEQFF. In nucleotides, the CDR3 is TGTGCCAGCAGTTATGACACGTCCTACAATGAGCAGTTCTTC. The V call is TRBV6-2 or TRBV6-3, the J call TRBJ2-1, with D hard to call. The CDR3 contains 14 residues. V was clipped by 3 bases and J by 1 base, with 7 bases between them. Germline CDR1 MNHEY, CDR2 SVGEGT.

This clonotype was found a few times. The rearrangement joins TRBV30 to TRBJ1-5; D gene uncertain. V lost 0 bases and J 2 bases, leaving 17 bases between the germline ends. Germline lookup yields CDR1 GTSNPN and CDR2 SVGIG (reference sequence). The CDR3 loop spans 17 amino acids. The CDR3 coding sequence is TGTGCCTGGAGTGTACGGCAGCAGACGTGGGGCAATCAGCCCCAGCATTTT. Protein product: CAWSVRQQTWGNQPQHF.

Regarding this clonotype: A read error may be the cause here, since a much bigger clone is one base away. Without the conserved terminal phenylalanine or tryptophan, this CDR3 likely stems from a read error. The J gene is TRBJ1-1, the V gene TRBV2; the D gene is possibly TRBD1 (5 bases). The germline CDR1 and CDR2 sequences are SNHLY and FYNNEI. The CDR3 loop spans 13 amino acids. V dropped 6 bases and J dropped 1 base, with 9 bases sitting between them. As DNA, the CDR3 is TGTGCCAGCAGGTTCGACAGGAACACTGAAGCTTTCCTT. Amino acid sequence: CASRFDRNTEAFL.

This clonotype has a count of ten or more. The rearrangement joins TRBV15 to TRBJ2-7; D is tentatively TRBD1 or TRBD2 (5 bases each). This CDR3 spans 14 amino acids. The V end lost 0 bases, the J end lost 11 bases, and 17 bases lay between the germline ends. From germline, CDR1 is LNHNV and CDR2 YYDKDF (reference sequence). CDR3 nucleotide sequence: TGTGCCACCAGCAGAGAGTCGGGATATCGGGGCGAGTACTTC. This codes for CATSRESGYRGEYF.

This clonotype was counted many times. The V and J genes are TRBV6-5 and TRBJ1-4, with 8 bases aligning to TRBD1. Germline-derived CDR1 and CDR2 are MNHEY and SVGAGI. The CDR3 is made up of 16 amino acids. With 6 bases clipped from V and 0 bases from J, the junction kept 6 bases outside the gene matches. Written as DNA, the CDR3 is TGTGCCAGCAGGCTGACAGGGGTCGCAACTAATGAAAAACTGTTTTTT. Translation: CASRLTGVATNEKLFF.

The sample holds many counts of this clonotype. The chain employs TRBV15 and TRBJ2-3, with a weak D call TRBD2 (5 bases). The CDR3 extends over 14 amino acids. Germline values: CDR1 LNHNV, CDR2 YYDKDF (reference sequence). Trimming took off 5 bases at V and 1 base at J, with 10 bases between the two ends. The CDR3 here is CATSLRGGTDTQYF. For the CDR3, the DNA is TGTGCCACCAGCCTCCGGGGTGGCACAGATACGCAGTATTTT.

This clonotype was observed a few times. A much bigger clone sits one base away, suggesting this may be a read error. The CDR3 DNA sequence: TGTGCCAGCTCACCGTCCGGGGATTCACCCCTCAACTTT. Encoded protein: CASSPSGDSPLNF. This chain links TRBV18 with TRBJ1-6; no clear D gene. This CDR3 comprises 13 residues. CDR1 and CDR2 (germline): KGHSH, LQKENI.

This clonotype was counted ten times or more. J is TRBJ2-3 and V is TRBV10-3; D gene unclear. The CDR3 is 11 residues long. Germline V gene data show CDR1 as ENHRY and CDR2 as SYGVKD. Trimming left V 8 bases short and J 5 bases short, with 8 bases between. In DNA, the CDR3 is TGTGCCATCCAACTTAGAGATACGCAGTATTTT. Translating it yields CAIQLRDTQYF.

The table lists this clonotype with many counts. V usage is TRBV2 and J usage is TRBJ2-2; D gene ambiguous. Germline CDR1 reads SNHLY; CDR2 reads FYNNEI. The ends were cut back, 6 bases at V and 8 bases at J, with 7 bases in the middle. The CDR3 length is 11 residues. CDR3 sequence (DNA): TGTGCCAGCAGCATCACAGGGGAGCTGTTTTTT. Translated: CASSITGELFF.

The sample holds many counts of this clonotype. This chain links TRBV2 with TRBJ2-7; 9 bases line up with TRBD1. This CDR3 spans 15 amino acids. The J segment lost 3 bases and the V segment lost 6 bases, leaving 9 bases of the junction unmatched. Per the germline V gene, CDR1 is SNHLY and CDR2 is FYNNEI. This CDR3 reads CASREMGQGFYEQYF. The DNA of the CDR3 is TGTGCCAGCAGGGAGATGGGACAGGGTTTCTACGAGCAGTACTTC.

This clonotype was recorded at least ten times. J is TRBJ2-1 and V is TRBV6-1; no clear D gene. V gave up 2 bases and J gave up 8 bases, with 16 bases separating them. Looked up from germline, CDR1 is MNHNS and CDR2 is SASEGT. The CDR3 extends over 15 amino acids. The CDR3 nucleotides read TGTGCCAGCAGTGAAAACACCTACCGTGGCGATGAGCAGTTCTTC. It translates to CASSENTYRGDEQFF.

The table lists this clonotype with many counts. This chain links TRBV24-1 with TRBJ2-3; 16 bases fit TRBD2. The CDR3 is made up of 16 amino acids. Germline-derived CDR1 and CDR2 are KGHDR and SFDVKD. V was pared by 3 bases and J by 8 bases, with 4 bases of the junction left unmatched. The CDR3 DNA reads as TGTGCCACCAGTGATCCGGGACTAGCGGGGGGGATTACGCAGTATTTT. Its translation: CATSDPGLAGGITQYF.

This clonotype was seen at least ten times. The chain uses TRBV21-1 and TRBJ2-5; TRBD1, the D gene given by the table, was not confirmed from the DNA. TRBV21-1 is a pseudogene. The CDR3 has 16 residues. This chain's CDR3 is CASSKRVIRGGETQYF. The CDR3 bases are TGTGCCAGCAGCAAACGGGTTATCAGGGGCGGAGAGACCCAGTACTTC.

This clonotype occurred many times. This chain joins TRBV7-9 and TRBJ2-5; D is uncertain. The CDR3 loop spans 12 amino acids. Germline V gene lookup returns CDR1 SEHNR and CDR2 FQNEAQ (reference sequence). Trimming left V 10 bases short and J 0 bases short, with 9 bases between. CDR3 sequence (DNA): TGTGCCACCGACTCCAACCAAGAGACCCAGTACTTC. Translation gives CATDSNQETQYF.

This clonotype was recorded many times. CDR3 sequence (DNA): TGCAGCGTTGCGGGAAGGACCGAAGAGACCCAGTACTTC. Translated: CSVAGRTEETQYF. This chain joins TRBV29-1 and TRBJ2-5, with a weak D call TRBD2 (5 bases). Germline lookup yields CDR1 SQVTM and CDR2 ANQGSEA. V shed 4 bases and J shed 3 bases, with 12 bases lying between them. This CDR3 region has 13 residues. Complete variable domain (other parts from reference TRBV29-1 and TRBJ2-5): SAVISQKPSRDICQRGTSLTIQCQVDSQVTMMFWYRQQPGQSLTLIATANQGSEATYESGFVIDKFPISRPNLTFSTLTVSNMSPEDSSIYLCSVAGRTEETQYFGPGTRLLVL.

As concerns this clonotype: Just one base apart from a much larger clone, this may be a read error. The V gene is TRBV2, the J gene TRBJ2-7; 10 bases align to TRBD1. Trimming took 8 bases from V and 5 from J; bases not matched to a gene: 12. From germline, CDR1 is SNHLY and CDR2 FYNNEI. This CDR3 spans 15 amino acids. In nucleotides, the CDR3 is TGTGCCAGCGAGAAGGAGGGACAGGGGACCCACGAGCAGTACTTC. Its translation is CASEKEGQGTHEQYF. The full variable domain, with the rest looked up from reference TRBV2 and TRBJ2-7, is EPEVTQTPSHQVTQMGQEVILRCVPISNHLYFYWYRQILGQKVEFLVSFYNNEISEKSEIFDDQFSVERPDGSNFTLKIRSTKLEDSAMYFCASEKEGQGTHEQYFGPGTRLTVT.

In this sample, this clonotype turned up many times. The chain is built from TRBV18 and TRBJ2-7; D might be TRBD1 or TRBD2, each matching 5 bases. The V end lost 6 bases, the J end lost 1 base, and 16 bases lay between the germline ends. The CDR3 runs to 15 residues. Per germline, CDR1 KGHSH and CDR2 LQKENI. As DNA, the CDR3 is TGTGCCAGCTCCCCTAACCGGGGCGAGTCCTACGAGCAGTACTTC. It encodes CASSPNRGESYEQYF.